This T cell receptor (beta chain) was documented in a study of B cell selection in AIRE deficiency. Whole-study results and caveats: Shared Treg sequences were biased toward short CDR3s with few non-templated nucleotide insertions. Patient Tconv cells held roughly a third of Treg sequences shared by healthy donors.

As to this clone: Its antigen is currently unknown.

Regulatory T cells were sorted as CD4+CD25hiCD127low/negative cells. Authors' data handling: Around 5x10^4 patient and 85,000 to 100,000 healthy donor TCRbeta sequences came from Tregs. Here immunoSEQ multiplex PCR was the method, and the copy in TCRdb shows in-frame clones only, minus some. That table supplies the V and J calls and clone size; D and trimming were determined from the DNA. The data show about 18,000 clones, about 92% seen once. The germline V gene has CDR1 SGHRS and CDR2 YFSETQ. Unmatched junction bases numbered 3, after V lost 4 bases and J lost 4 bases. This CDR3 is 13 amino acids long.

The chain employs TRBV5-1 and TRBJ1-2, with 8 bases fitting TRBD1. What was sequenced was CD4+CD25+ Tregs sorted from PBMCs. This clonotype was sampled from a human donor in good health. CDR3 protein: CASSADRAYGYTF. As DNA, the CDR3 is TGCGCCAGCAGCGCGGACAGGGCCTATGGCTACACCTTC. Full variable domain (rest looked up from reference TRBV5-1 and TRBJ1-2): KAGVTQTPRYLIKTRGQQVTLSCSPISGHRSVSWYQQTPGQGLQFLFEYFSETQRNKGNFPGRFSGRQFSNSRSEMNVSTLELGDSALYLCASSADRAYGYTFGSGTRLTVV.